One and the same sample provided the 27 T cell receptor beta chains below, sequenced in a study of tumor-infiltrating lymphocytes in localized non-small cell lung cancer. Data came from immunoSEQ multiplex PCR; TCRdb stores just in-frame clones and leaves some out. This repertoire shows thousands of clones, around 77% found once; its top ten account for approximately 17%. What was sequenced was uninvolved lung tissue not adjacent to the tumor. The receptor set was obtained from a human donor with non-small cell lung cancer.

The chain uses TRBV7-9 and TRBJ1-6; 7 bases fit TRBD1. The CDR3 runs to 14 residues. Germline CDR1 is SEHNR and CDR2 is FQNEAQ (reference sequence). V was clipped by 5 bases and J by 13 bases; unmatched bases: 11. The CDR3 sequence: CASSPGQPGGPLHF. CDR3 coding DNA: TGTGCCAGCAGCCCGGGACAGCCCGGTGGGCCCCTCCACTTT.

This rearrangement joins TRBV6-1 to TRBJ2-5; possibly TRBD2 for D (7 bases). Germline-derived CDR1 and CDR2 are MNHNS and SASEGT. This CDR3 spans 14 amino acids. Between the trimmed V and J ends, which lost 5 bases and 5 bases, there was a span of 15 bases. CDR3 region: CASSLRGARETQYF. As DNA, the CDR3 is TGTGCCAGCAGTCTCCGGGGGGCCCGGGAGACCCAGTACTTC.

This sequence joins TRBV5-1 and TRBJ2-3, with 8 bases aligning to TRBD1. The CDR3 length is 15 residues. Germline V gene lookup returns CDR1 SGHRS and CDR2 YFSETQ. V trimming: 4 bases; J trimming: 4 bases; junction bases outside the gene matches: 8. CDR3 nucleotide sequence: TGCGCCAGCAGCCGGACAGGGAGTTTGGCAGATACGCAGTATTTT. Encoded protein: CASSRTGSLADTQYF.

This sequence joins TRBV5-1 and TRBJ2-2, with D unclear. Trimming cost V 4 bases and J 7 bases, with 14 bases left between them. The germline CDR1 and CDR2 sequences are SGHRS and YFSETQ. The CDR3 totals 14 residues. The CDR3 sequence: CASSDNVGGGELFF. CDR3 in DNA: TGCGCCAGCAGCGATAATGTCGGTGGCGGGGAGCTGTTTTTT.

This chain links TRBV6-6 with TRBJ2-5; no firm D call. Per germline, CDR1 MNHNY and CDR2 SVGAGI (reference sequence). V lost 10 bases and J lost 2, with 14 bases in between. CDR3 length: 13 residues. CDR3 sequence (DNA): TGTGCCACCCAGTCGGCAGGACAAGAGACCCAGTACTTC. Protein: CATQSAGQETQYF.

The chain joins TRBV7-8 to TRBJ2-7; D unresolved. CDR1 is SGHVS, CDR2 FQNEAQ, per germline. V lost 4 bases to trimming and J lost 1 base, with 5 bases between them. This CDR3 region has 12 residues. CDR3 residues: CASSYRSYEQYF. In DNA form, the CDR3 reads TGTGCCAGCAGCTACCGGTCCTACGAGCAGTACTTC.

V is TRBV7-9 and J is TRBJ2-7; 7 positions agree with TRBD1. The CDR3 consists of 15 residues. The germline gives CDR1 SEHNR, CDR2 FQNEAQ (reference sequence). Unmatched junction bases numbered 5, after V lost 2 bases and J lost 1 base. CDR3: CASSLKTGKSYEQYF. The CDR3 nucleotides are TGTGCCAGCAGCTTAAAGACAGGGAAGTCCTACGAGCAGTACTTC.

By proportion, this clone is medium-sized. This chain connects TRBV6-4 to TRBJ1-1, with 8 bases identical to TRBD1. This CDR3 is built from 12 residues. The V and J ends lost 8 bases and 1 base, in that order; junction bases with no gene match: 0. Germline CDR1 reads MRHNA; CDR2 reads SNTAGT. CDR3 sequence (DNA): TGTGCCAGCGGGACAGGGAACACTGAAGCTTTCTTT. Translating gives CASGTGNTEAFF.

This rearrangement joins TRBV7-6 to TRBJ1-3; D is unresolved. CDR1 and CDR2 from the germline V gene are SGHVS and FNYEAQ. The CDR3 length is 15 residues. V was cut by 5 bases and J by 0 bases, with 11 bases left in between. CDR3 residues: CASSPGFSSGNTIYF. In DNA form, the CDR3 reads TGTGCCAGCAGCCCTGGTTTCTCCTCTGGAAACACCATATATTTT.

V and J are TRBV29-1 and TRBJ1-2; D ambiguous. The ends were cut back, 7 bases at V and 1 base at J, with 13 bases in the middle. Germline V gene sequence: CDR1 SQVTM, CDR2 ANQGSEA. The CDR3 sequence is 13 residues long. The CDR3 DNA is TGCAGCGCCACAAATGCGGGTAACTATGGCTACACCTTC. Translated: CSATNAGNYGYTF.

The rearrangement joins TRBV5-1 to TRBJ2-7, with D perhaps matching TRBD1 (6 bases). V lost 3 bases, J lost 6 bases, and 19 bases lay in between. CDR1 and CDR2 (germline): SGHRS, YFSETQ. This CDR3 has 15 residues. The CDR3 protein is CASSSLGQPPLEQYF. The DNA of the CDR3 is TGCGCCAGCAGCTCCCTGGGACAACCTCCCCTCGAGCAGTACTTC.

This chain joins TRBV11-2 and TRBJ1-1, with D tentatively TRBD1 (5 bases). From germline, CDR1 is SGHAT and CDR2 FQNNGV. The CDR3 runs to 13 residues. Trimming cost V 5 bases and J 0 bases, with 7 bases left between them. The CDR3 nucleotides read TGTGCCAGCAGCCCGACAGTGAACACTGAAGCTTTCTTT. Encoded protein: CASSPTVNTEAFF.

The chain joins TRBV30 to TRBJ2-4; 7 bases line up with TRBD1. Unmatched junction bases numbered 1, after V lost 5 bases and J lost 3 bases. The CDR3 has 12 residues. Germline V lookup: CDR1 GTSNPN, CDR2 SVGIG (reference sequence). The CDR3 here is CAWGQDKNIQYF. CDR3 in DNA: TGTGCCTGGGGACAGGACAAAAACATTCAGTACTTC.

This chain links TRBV6-1 with TRBJ2-1, with D hard to call. V was trimmed by 2 bases and J by 3 bases, leaving 8 bases between them. Germline V gene lookup returns CDR1 MNHNS and CDR2 SASEGT. This CDR3 contains 14 residues. CDR3 DNA sequence: TGTGCCAGCAGTGAATTTTCCGGCTACAATGAGCAGTTCTTC. Its protein product is CASSEFSGYNEQFF.

V and J are TRBV28 and TRBJ1-2; the match to TRBD1 covers 11 bases. Germline assignment: CDR1 MDHEN and CDR2 SYDVKM. The CDR3 is 14 amino acids. After removal of 5 bases from V and 7 bases from J, the junction contained 6 bases not matched to a gene. The CDR3 loop reads CASSRTGGPTGYTF. Here the CDR3 DNA reads TGTGCCAGCAGTCGGACAGGGGGCCCGACTGGCTACACCTTC.

This chain joins TRBV2 and TRBJ2-7, with D perhaps TRBD1 (7 bases). The germline V gene has CDR1 SNHLY and CDR2 FYNNEI. The CDR3 contains 14 residues. With 7 bases removed from V and 7 bases from J, the gap between germline ends came to 20 bases. CDR3 DNA: TGTGCCAGCACCTTTGGAGGGGGCTCGGGTGAGCAGTACTTC. Amino acids: CASTFGGGSGEQYF.

The V call is TRBV5-6, the J call TRBJ1-4; 9 bases line up with TRBD1. The germline V gene encodes CDR1 SGHDT and CDR2 YYEEEE. After removal of 4 bases from V and 5 bases from J, the junction contained 6 bases not matched to a gene. This CDR3 comprises 15 residues. CDR3 nucleotide sequence: TGTGCCAGCAGCCCAAGGACAGGGGTAAATGAAAAACTGTTTTTT. It yields the protein CASSPRTGVNEKLFF.

The chain uses TRBV11-2 and TRBJ2-3; no clear D gene. The germline V gene encodes CDR1 SGHAT and CDR2 FQNNGV. V lost 0 bases to trimming and J lost 3 bases, with 4 bases between them. CDR3 length equals 13 residues. The CDR3 DNA reads TGTGCCAGCAGCTTAGATCTGACAGATACGCAGTATTTT. Translating gives CASSLDLTDTQYF.

The chain combines TRBV4-2 with TRBJ2-3, with 8 bases matching TRBD2. Germline CDR1 and CDR2: LGHNA and YNFKEQ. The CDR3 is made up of 15 amino acids. The V and J ends lost 7 bases and 4 bases, in that order; junction bases with no gene match: 10. The CDR3 nucleotides are TGTGCCAGCACCGAAGGGCGGGGGGTCCCAGATACGCAGTATTTT. It codes for CASTEGRGVPDTQYF.

The J gene is TRBJ1-4, the V gene TRBV7-9, with D tentatively TRBD1 (5 bases). V was shortened by 3 bases and J by 2 bases, with 13 bases between the two germline ends. Germline CDR1 SEHNR, CDR2 FQNEAQ (reference sequence). The CDR3 consists of 16 residues. CDR3: CASSFGGAQTNEKLFF. The CDR3 DNA reads TGTGCCAGCAGCTTTGGGGGTGCCCAGACTAATGAAAAACTGTTTTTT.

This clone is deemed medium-sized. This chain links TRBV2 with TRBJ2-5; D gene unclear. V was trimmed by 5 bases and J by 4 bases, leaving 8 bases between them. The CDR3 is made up of 12 amino acids. CDR1 and CDR2 (germline): SNHLY, FYNNEI. The CDR3 bases are TGTGCCAGCAGTTACGGTCCAGAGACCCAGTACTTC. Translated: CASSYGPETQYF.

CDR3 DNA sequence: TGCGCCAGCAGCCCTCCGGACAGTCTAGGTGAAAAACTGTTTTTT. It yields the protein CASSPPDSLGEKLFF. This chain links TRBV5-1 with TRBJ1-4; possible D gene TRBD1, 6 bases. Per the germline V gene, CDR1 is SGHRS and CDR2 is YFSETQ. V dropped 4 bases and J dropped 7 bases, with 17 bases sitting between them. The CDR3 has 15 amino acids.

This clone was counted a few times. The V gene is TRBV6-5, the J gene TRBJ2-7; either TRBD1 or TRBD2 may fit D (6 bases each). The germline V and J ends were trimmed by 0 bases and 1 base, with 10 bases remaining between them. Germline V CDR1 and CDR2: MNHEY, SVGAGI. The CDR3 length is 15 residues. CDR3 sequence: CASSYSGGRSYEQYF. The CDR3 DNA reads as TGTGCCAGCAGTTACTCCGGGGGCCGTTCCTACGAGCAGTACTTC.

This clone was seen a few times. DNA of the CDR3: TGTGCCAGCAGCTTAGAGGTCAGCTTGAACACTGAAGCTTTCTTT. Residues: CASSLEVSLNTEAFF. The V gene is TRBV7-8, the J gene TRBJ1-1; the D is unclear. The CDR3 is 15 residues long. V lost 1 base to trimming and J lost 0 bases, with 9 bases between them. The germline V gene has CDR1 SGHVS and CDR2 FQNEAQ.

The chain joins TRBV6-6 to TRBJ2-1; 7 positions agree with TRBD1. Germline CDR1 reads MNHNY; CDR2 reads SVGAGI (reference sequence). The V segment lost 7 bases and the J segment 7 bases; nucleotides outside the gene matches: 7. This CDR3 comprises 13 residues. The CDR3 bases are TGTGCCAGCACAGGGGGAGCTAGGAATGAGCAGTTCTTC. This gives the protein CASTGGARNEQFF.

The chain links TRBV10-3 to TRBJ1-4; D unresolved. Germline-derived CDR1 and CDR2 are ENHRY and SYGVKD. CDR3 size: 14 residues. Trimming pared 5 bases from V and 6 bases from J, leaving 13 bases between. CDR3 bases: TGTGCCATCAGTTCCAGCAGGATGGATGAAAAACTGTTTTTT. It yields the protein CAISSSRMDEKLFF.

The chain is built from TRBV13 and TRBJ2-3, with 11 positions matching TRBD2. There are 18 residues in the CDR3. V lost 5 bases to trimming and J lost 0 bases; unmatched junction nucleotides: 10. Germline lookup yields CDR1 PRHDT and CDR2 FYEKMQ (reference sequence). The CDR3 DNA reads as TGTGCCAGCAGCCTCGAGGGACTAGCGGAACCCAGCACAGATACGCAGTATTTT. It yields the protein CASSLEGLAEPSTDTQYF.